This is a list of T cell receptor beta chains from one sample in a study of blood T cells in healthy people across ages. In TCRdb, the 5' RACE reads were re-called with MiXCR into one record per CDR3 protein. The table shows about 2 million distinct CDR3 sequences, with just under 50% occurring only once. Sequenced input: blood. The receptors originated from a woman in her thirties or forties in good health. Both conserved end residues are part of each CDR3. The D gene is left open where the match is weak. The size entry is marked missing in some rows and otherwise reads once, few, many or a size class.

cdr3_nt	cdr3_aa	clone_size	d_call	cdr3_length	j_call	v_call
TGTGCCAGCAGCTGGGACTCGGTGGGGGGCCGGAATGAGCAGTTCTTC	CASSWDSVGGRNEQFF	NA	NA	16	TRBJ2-1	TRBV5-5
TGTGCCAGCACCATGGACGGAAACACTGAAGCTTTCTTT	CASTMDGNTEAFF	NA	NA	13	TRBJ1-1	TRBV5-5
TGCAGCGTTGACGGCGGACAGGACTATGGCTACACCTTC	CSVDGGQDYGYTF	many	TRBD1	13	TRBJ1-2	TRBV29-1
TGTGCCAGCAGTCAGGGCTTCGAATCCTATAATTCACCCCTCCACTTT	CASSQGFESYNSPLHF	NA	NA	16	TRBJ1-6	TRBV27
TGTGCCGGACAAGAGGGAGGGTCCTACGAGCAGTACTTC	CAGQEGGSYEQYF	NA	TRBD2	13	TRBJ2-7	TRBV6-1
TGCAGTGCTAGAGGCAACTACTACGAGCAGTACTTC	CSARGNYYEQYF	once	NA	12	TRBJ2-7	TRBV20-1
TGTGCCAGCAGCTCAAAGGGACTTACCCACTATGGCTACACCTTC	CASSSKGLTHYGYTF	once	NA	15	TRBJ1-2	TRBV21-1
TGCGCCAGCAAGGAGGCACTAGCGGGGTCGGAGACCCAGTACTTC	CASKEALAGSETQYF	NA	TRBD2	15	TRBJ2-5	TRBV5-1
TGTGCCAGCTCACCACCGTCGGAAAATGAGCAGTTCTTC	CASSPPSENEQFF	few	NA	13	TRBJ2-1	TRBV18
TGCGCCAGCAGCCCATACAGAACCCCTCCAGATACGCAGTATTTT	CASSPYRTPPDTQYF	NA	NA	15	TRBJ2-3	TRBV4-3
TGTGCCAGCACCCAACCCGGGCTCCAGACCCAGTACTTC	CASTQPGLQTQYF	few	NA	13	TRBJ2-5	TRBV12-3/TRBV12-4
TGTGCCAGCAGCTACACTAGCGGGGTGCAGTTCTTC	CASSYTSGVQFF	NA	TRBD2	12	TRBJ2-1	TRBV2
TGTGCCAGCAGTTTCGATCTCCAGCAAGAGACCCAGTACTTC	CASSFDLQQETQYF	few	NA	14	TRBJ2-5	TRBV28
TGCGCCAGCAGCTTTCGGGGGGGTGAGCGCACTGAAGCTTTCTTT	CASSFRGGERTEAFF	NA	NA	15	TRBJ1-1	TRBV5-1
TGCGCCAGCAGCCAAGTGGTTACAGATTACTGTGGCTACACCTTC	CASSQVVTDYCGYTF	NA	NA	15	TRBJ1-2	TRBV4-1
TGTGCCAGCCGACAGTGGGGGTTGGAGACCCAGTACTTC	CASRQWGLETQYF	NA	NA	13	TRBJ2-5	TRBV25-1
TGTGCCAGCAGTGGGATAGACACCCGGGGGCTGGATACGCAGTATTTT	CASSGIDTRGLDTQYF	few	NA	16	TRBJ2-3	TRBV12-3/TRBV12-4
TGTGCCAGCAGCCCGACACAGGGGTTGCAGTTCTTC	CASSPTQGLQFF	NA	TRBD1	12	TRBJ2-1	TRBV6-5
TGTGCCAGCAGAGATATAACTAACTATGGCTACACCTTC	CASRDITNYGYTF	NA	NA	13	TRBJ1-2	TRBV6-5
TGTGCCAGCACCGACAGGGGTGTCTATGGCTACACCTTC	CASTDRGVYGYTF	few	TRBD1	13	TRBJ1-2	TRBV13
TGTGCCAGTAGCGGGGGGGCCTATACGCAGTATTTT	CASSGGAYTQYF	once	TRBD2	12	TRBJ2-3	TRBV19
TGCGCCAGCAGCTTGGATTTCGGAGGCAATCAGCCCCAGCATTTT	CASSLDFGGNQPQHF	NA	NA	15	TRBJ1-5	TRBV5-1
TGCGCCAGCAGCCAAGAATGGGTCCGGGGGTCACCCCTCCACTTT	CASSQEWVRGSPLHF	NA	NA	15	TRBJ1-6	TRBV4-1
TGTGCCAGCAGTCCGCGGCGGGAAGGAGATACGCAGTATTTT	CASSPRREGDTQYF	few	NA	14	TRBJ2-3	TRBV12-3/TRBV12-4
TGCGCCAGCAGCTTCCAGGGGGTCTATCAGTATTTT	CASSFQGVYQYF	NA	TRBD1	12	TRBJ2-3	TRBV5-1
TGTGCCAGCAGTTACTCCGGTGGGGGCAATCAGCCCCAGCATTTT	CASSYSGGGNQPQHF	NA	NA	15	TRBJ1-5	TRBV6-2/TRBV6-3
TGTGCCAGCAGCTCAGGGGAGACCCAGTACTTC	CASSSGETQYF	many	NA	11	TRBJ2-5	TRBV7-9
TGTGCCAGCAGTTTCAGAACGGGACAGACTTCCTCCTACGAGCAGTACTTC	CASSFRTGQTSSYEQYF	few	TRBD1	17	TRBJ2-7	TRBV27
TGTGCCAGCACCTCGGTTACAGGGCATGGCTACACCTTC	CASTSVTGHGYTF	NA	NA	13	TRBJ1-2	TRBV7-6